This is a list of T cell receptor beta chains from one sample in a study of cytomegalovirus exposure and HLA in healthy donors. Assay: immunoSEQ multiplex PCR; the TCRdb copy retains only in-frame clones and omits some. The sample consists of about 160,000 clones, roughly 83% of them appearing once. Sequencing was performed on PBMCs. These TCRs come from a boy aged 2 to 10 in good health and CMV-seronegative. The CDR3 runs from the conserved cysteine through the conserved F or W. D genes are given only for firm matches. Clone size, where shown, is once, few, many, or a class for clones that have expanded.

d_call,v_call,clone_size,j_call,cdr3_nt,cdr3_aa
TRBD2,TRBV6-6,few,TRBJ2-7,TGTGCCAGCAGTCCCTACCGGACTAGCGGGCTTTACGAGCAGTACTTC,CASSPYRTSGLYEQYF
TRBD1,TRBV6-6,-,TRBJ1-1,TGTGCCAGCAGCCCCGGGACAGGGTACACTGAAGCTTTCTTT,CASSPGTGYTEAFF
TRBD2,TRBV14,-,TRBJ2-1,TGTGCCAGCAGCCAACTGACTAGCGGGGTATTTCCCTCCTACAATGAGCAGTTCTTC,CASSQLTSGVFPSYNEQFF
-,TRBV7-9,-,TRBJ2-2,TGTGCCAGCAGCCAAGACACGTACACCGGGGAGCTGTTTTTT,CASSQDTYTGELFF
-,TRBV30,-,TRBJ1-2,TGTGCCTGGAGTGTAGGTCAGGGCACGGATGGCTACACCTTC,CAWSVGQGTDGYTF
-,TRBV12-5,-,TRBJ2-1,TGTGCTAGTGGTACGGACCAGGCAGGGTATAGGAATGAGCAGTTCTTC,CASGTDQAGYRNEQFF
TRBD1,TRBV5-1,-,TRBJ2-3,TGCGCCAGCAGCCCGGGACAGTCAGTGGATACGCAGTATTTT,CASSPGQSVDTQYF
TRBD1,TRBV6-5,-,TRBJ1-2,TGTGCCAGCAGTTACTCACAGGGGGCAGGTGGCTACACCTTC,CASSYSQGAGGYTF
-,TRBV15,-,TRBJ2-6,TGTGCCACCAGCAGAGACCTTCAGGGGCTCTCTGGGGCCAACGTCCTGACTTTC,CATSRDLQGLSGANVLTF
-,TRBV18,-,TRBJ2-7,TGTGCCAGCTCACCAAGGCAGGGGAAGGTTTACGAGCAGTACTTC,CASSPRQGKVYEQYF
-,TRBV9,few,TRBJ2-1,TGTGCCAGCAGCGTAGGGTTGGGGGAGGAACAGTTCTTC,CASSVGLGEEQFF
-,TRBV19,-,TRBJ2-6,TGTGCCAGCTCCGCGGGTGGGGCCAACGTCCTGACTTTC,CASSAGGANVLTF
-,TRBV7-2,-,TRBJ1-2,TGTGCCAGCAGCTTGCAGGTTGGGCCCAACTATGGCTACACCTTC,CASSLQVGPNYGYTF
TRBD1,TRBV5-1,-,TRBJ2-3,TGCGCCAGCAGGGGGAGGACAGGGACAGGAGATACGCAGTATTTT,CASRGRTGTGDTQYF
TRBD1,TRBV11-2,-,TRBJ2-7,TGTGCCAGCAGCTTGGACTTGGGACAGATCTACGAGCAGTACTTC,CASSLDLGQIYEQYF
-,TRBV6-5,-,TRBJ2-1,TGTGCCAGCAGTTTCTCCGGGACTTCCGCGGAGCAGTTCTTC,CASSFSGTSAEQFF
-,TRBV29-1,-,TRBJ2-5,TGCAGCGTTGACAGGGGACGTGAGACCCAGTACTTC,CSVDRGRETQYF
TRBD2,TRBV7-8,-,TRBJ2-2,TGTGCCAGCAGCTTACCTTCGGGACTAGCGGGAGGAAGGGCCGGGGAGCTGTTTTTT,CASSLPSGLAGGRAGELFF
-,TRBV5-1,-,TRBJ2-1,TGCGCCAGCAGCTTGGATCGCCGGCTAGCTGAAGAGGAGCAGTTCTTC,CASSLDRRLAEEEQFF
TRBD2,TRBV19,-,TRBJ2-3,TGTGCCAGTAGTATTAGTTCACTAGCGGAATCAGATACGCAGTATTTT,CASSISSLAESDTQYF
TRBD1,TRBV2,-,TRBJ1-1,TGTGCCAGCAGTGCTGACAGGGGCTCCCGGATGAACACTGAAGCTTTCTTT,CASSADRGSRMNTEAFF
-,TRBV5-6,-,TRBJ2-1,TGTGCCAGCAGCTTTGGGAGGAATGAGCAGTTCTTC,CASSFGRNEQFF
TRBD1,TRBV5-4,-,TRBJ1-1,TGTGCCAGCAGCCATGAGGGACAGTCGAACACTGAAGCTTTCTTT,CASSHEGQSNTEAFF
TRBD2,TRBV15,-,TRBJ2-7,TGTGCCACCAGCAAAAGGACTAGCGGCTACGAGCAGTACTTC,CATSKRTSGYEQYF
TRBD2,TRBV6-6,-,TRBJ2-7,TGTGCCAGCAGTCTCCCCCTAGCGGGAGGGTACGAGCAGTACTTC,CASSLPLAGGYEQYF
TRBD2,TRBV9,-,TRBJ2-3,TGTGCCAGCAGCTCCGGACTAGCGGGGGGGCCCGATACGCAGTATTTT,CASSSGLAGGPDTQYF
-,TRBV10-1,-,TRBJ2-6,TGCGCCAGCAGTGAGGGGAGTGGGGCCAACGTCCTGACTTTC,CASSEGSGANVLTF
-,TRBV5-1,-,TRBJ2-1,TGCGCCAGCAGCTTGGATGATGCGGGGAGCTACAATGAGCAGTTCTTC,CASSLDDAGSYNEQFF
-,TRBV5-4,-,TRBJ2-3,TGTGCCAGCAGCTTGGAGTCCGGAGCGGATACGCAGTATTTT,CASSLESGADTQYF
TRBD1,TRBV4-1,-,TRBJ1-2,TGCGCCAGCAGCCAAGAAAACCGACAGGGGTTGGCTGGCTACACCTTC,CASSQENRQGLAGYTF
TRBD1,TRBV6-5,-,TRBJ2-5,TGTGCCAGCAGTTCGGGACAGGTCCTTCAAGAGACCCAGTACTTC,CASSSGQVLQETQYF
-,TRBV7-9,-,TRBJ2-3,TGTGCCAGCGGAGCGGGCCGGGGCACAGATACGCAGTATTTT,CASGAGRGTDTQYF
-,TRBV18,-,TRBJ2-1,TGTGCCAGCTCACCAGGGTCTCAGGTTAGAGAGCAGTTCTTC,CASSPGSQVREQFF
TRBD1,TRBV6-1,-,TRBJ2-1,TGTGCCAGCAGTAAAGAAAGGGGACAGGGTTACAATGAGCAGTTCTTC,CASSKERGQGYNEQFF
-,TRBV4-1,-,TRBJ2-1,TGCGCCAGCAGCCAAAGGCAGGGCTACAATGAGCAGTTCTTC,CASSQRQGYNEQFF
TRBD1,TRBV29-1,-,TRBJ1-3,TGCAGCGTTCGGACAGGGGGAGCGGGAAACACCATATATTTT,CSVRTGGAGNTIYF
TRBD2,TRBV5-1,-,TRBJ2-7,TGCGCCAGCACCCGGGGGGGGAGGGCCTACGAGCAGTACTTC,CASTRGGRAYEQYF
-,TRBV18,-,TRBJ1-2,TGTGCCAGCTCACCACCAGGGAGCTATGGCTACACCTTC,CASSPPGSYGYTF
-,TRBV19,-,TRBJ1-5,TGTGCCAGTAGGAGACAGGTAGGCCAGCCCCAGCATTTT,CASRRQVGQPQHF
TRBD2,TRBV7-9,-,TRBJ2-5,TGTGCCAGCACCAAGACTAGCGGGGGGGCCCTAGAGACCCAGTACTTC,CASTKTSGGALETQYF
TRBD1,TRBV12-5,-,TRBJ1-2,TGTGCTAGTGGTTTGGAACAGGGGAACTATGGCTACACCTTC,CASGLEQGNYGYTF
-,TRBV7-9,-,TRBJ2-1,TGTGCCAGCAGCTCCGGACAAGCCCGCAATGAGCAGTTCTTC,CASSSGQARNEQFF
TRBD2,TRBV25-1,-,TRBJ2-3,TGTGCCAGCAGTGAATCCTGGGAGGGCTCAGATACGCAGTATTTT,CASSESWEGSDTQYF